These 24 T cell receptor beta chains were all obtained from the same sample, sequenced in a study of blood T cell repertoires in COVID-19 (dated by TCRdb to about 2020). Libraries were constructed by the immunoSEQ multiplex PCR assay. This is the immuneACCESS table as TCRdb keeps it, with only in-frame sequences that have V and J called. A part of the clones is gone; compared with another copy, unresolved V genes explain less than half, and the rest is unexplained. The sample contains about 290,000 clones, approximately 80% of them found a single time. Approximately 4.1% of the sample is held by the ten biggest clonotypes. Sample: peripheral blood. The receptors stem from a woman aged 50 to 60 with active or convalescent COVID-19.

This rearrangement joins TRBV30 to TRBJ2-4; TRBD2 is a possible D gene (6 bases). Germline-derived CDR1 and CDR2 are GTSNPN and SVGIG (reference sequence). V lost 0 bases, J lost 6 bases, and 9 bases lay in between. The CDR3 runs to 13 residues. The DNA for the CDR3 is TGTGCCTGGAGTGTAACCGGGAGAAACATTCAGTACTTC. This encodes CAWSVTGRNIQYF. Drawing the rest from reference TRBV30 and TRBJ2-4, the complete variable domain is SQTIHQWPATLVQPVGSPLSLECTVEGTSNPNLYWYRQAAGRGLQLLFYSVGIGQISSEVPQNLSASRPQDRQFILSSKKLLLSDSGFYLCAWSVTGRNIQYFGAGTRLSVL.

The gene calls are TRBV5-1 and TRBJ2-3; 12 positions match TRBD2. Germline CDR1 SGHRS, CDR2 YFSETQ. V shed 2 bases and J 6 bases; nucleotides not matched to a gene: 16. This CDR3 spans 19 amino acids. CDR3 in amino acids: CASSLSRASGRAERDTQYF. The DNA for the CDR3 is TGCGCCAGCAGCTTATCCCGGGCTAGCGGGAGGGCCGAAAGGGATACGCAGTATTTT.

The chain couples TRBV19 to TRBJ1-1; D is possibly TRBD1 (5 bases). The CDR3 extends over 15 amino acids. Germline V gene data show CDR1 as LNHDA and CDR2 as SQIVND (reference sequence). Trimming pared 5 bases from V and 1 base from J, leaving 14 bases between. CDR3 in amino acids: CASSGASSENTEAFF. For the CDR3, the DNA is TGTGCCAGTAGTGGGGCGTCGAGTGAGAACACTGAAGCTTTCTTT.

The chain carries TRBV23-1 and TRBJ2-3; 8 bases are a match to TRBD2. TRBV23-1 is an ORF, and what it does is uncertain. Trimming cost V 7 bases and J 3 bases; bases outside gene matches: 9. The CDR3 is 15 residues long. The chain's CDR3 is CASTLLAELTDTQYF. CDR3 DNA: TGCGCCAGCACGCTACTAGCGGAACTGACAGATACGCAGTATTTT.

The chain employs TRBV5-6 and TRBJ2-5; 8 bases line up with TRBD1. The V gene end was trimmed by 2 bases and the J gene end by 4 bases; junction bases not matched to a gene: 4. The CDR3 totals 14 residues. Germline V gene lookup returns CDR1 SGHDT and CDR2 YYEEEE. The CDR3, as DNA: TGTGCCAGCAGCTTTACACAGGGGGGAGAGACCCAGTACTTC. It codes for CASSFTQGGETQYF.

The chain employs TRBV6-5 and TRBJ2-2; 7 nucleotides match TRBD1. The CDR3 sequence is 14 residues long. V gave up 2 bases and J gave up 6 bases; unmatched junction bases: 3. Per the germline V gene, CDR1 is MNHEY and CDR2 is SVGAGI. The CDR3 sequence: CASSYKTGPGELFF. The CDR3 DNA reads TGTGCCAGCAGTTACAAGACAGGGCCCGGGGAGCTGTTTTTT.

V is TRBV18 and J is TRBJ2-4; D unresolved. This CDR3 region has 15 residues. Germline V lookup: CDR1 KGHSH, CDR2 LQKENI. Trimming stripped 2 bases from V and 8 bases from J, with 16 bases between. This CDR3 is CASSPSQIPSDIQYF. The DNA of the CDR3 is TGTGCCAGCTCACCATCACAGATACCTTCGGACATTCAGTACTTC.

A few counts support this clone. This sequence joins TRBV28 and TRBJ1-1, with TRBD1 as a possible D gene (6 bases). The ends were cut back, 2 bases at V and 2 bases at J, with 9 bases in the middle. Germline V gives CDR1 MDHEN, CDR2 SYDVKM. The CDR3 contains 14 residues. The CDR3 DNA reads as TGTGCCAGCAGTTTAGGACAGTTCAACACTGAAGCTTTCTTT. Translation gives CASSLGQFNTEAFF.

In nucleotides, the CDR3 is TGTGCCACCAGCAGCGGGACTAGCGGGAGTTACGAGCAGTACTTC. It yields the protein CATSSGTSGSYEQYF. The chain links TRBV15 to TRBJ2-7; 14 nucleotides line up with TRBD2. This CDR3 comprises 15 residues. Germline assignment: CDR1 LNHNV and CDR2 YYDKDF (reference sequence). The J segment lost 4 bases and the V segment lost 3 bases, leaving 2 bases of the junction unmatched.

This clone has more than one count but fewer than ten. The gene calls are TRBV6-4 and TRBJ1-2; D is uncertain. This CDR3 is built from 13 residues. Germline V lookup: CDR1 MRHNA, CDR2 SNTAGT. The V end was cut by 5 bases, the J end by 5 bases, with 12 bases between. The CDR3 loop reads CASSPGIRYGYTF. The CDR3 nucleotides read TGTGCCAGCAGTCCCGGGATACGGTATGGCTACACCTTC.

This clone has a single count. The chain is built from TRBV3-1 (or the pseudogene TRBV3-2) and TRBJ2-3; TRBD1 aligns across 9 bases. Germline lookup yields CDR1 LGHDT and CDR2 YNNKEL (reference sequence). This CDR3 has 15 amino acids. J gave up 6 bases and V 4 bases, and 8 bases lay outside the gene matches. Here the CDR3 DNA reads TGTGCCAGCAGCCGACAGACAGGGGGTAGGGATACGCAGTATTTT. This codes for CASSRQTGGRDTQYF.

The J gene is TRBJ1-1, the V gene TRBV18; tentative D call: TRBD1 (5 bases). The germline V gene encodes CDR1 KGHSH and CDR2 LQKENI. With 5 bases removed from V and 5 bases from J, the gap between germline ends came to 15 bases. The CDR3 length is 14 residues. The CDR3 reads CASSIGGYRTEAFF. As DNA, the CDR3 is TGTGCCAGCTCAATTGGGGGGTATAGGACTGAAGCTTTCTTT.

The V and J genes are TRBV9 and TRBJ1-1; 10 bases are a match to TRBD1. V trimming: 4 bases; J trimming: 3 bases; junction bases outside the gene matches: 6. The length of the CDR3 is 15 residues. Germline CDR1 and CDR2: SGDLS and YYNGEE. The CDR3 protein is CASSPPGQGDTEAFF. As DNA, the CDR3 is TGTGCCAGCAGCCCCCCAGGACAGGGGGACACTGAAGCTTTCTTT.

The rearrangement links TRBV20-1 to TRBJ1-2; 11 bases match TRBD1. CDR3 size: 17 residues. V dropped 3 bases and J dropped 4; count of bases not matched to a gene: 13. Germline V CDR1 and CDR2: DFQATT, SNEGSKA (reference sequence). The CDR3 spells CSASVRWTGGGGYGYTF. CDR3 sequence (DNA): TGCAGTGCTAGTGTGAGGTGGACAGGGGGCGGTGGCTATGGCTACACCTTC.

CDR3 sequence (DNA): TGTGCCATCAGTGAGGGCAGGGCCACTGAAGCTTTCTTT. As protein: CAISEGRATEAFF. This chain links TRBV10-3 with TRBJ1-1; D possibly corresponds to TRBD1 (5 bases). V shed 2 bases and J shed 4 bases, with 8 bases lying between them. The CDR3 has 13 amino acids. The germline gives CDR1 ENHRY, CDR2 SYGVKD.

This chain uses TRBV7-9 with TRBJ2-2; 8 bases fit TRBD1. V lost 6 bases, J lost 7 bases, and 10 bases stayed unmatched. The CDR3 has 15 residues. The V gene's germline CDR1 is SEHNR and CDR2 FQNEAQ (reference sequence). The CDR3 region has the DNA TGTGCCAGCAGACCTCGGACAGGGCGGGTCGGGGAGCTGTTTTTT. Encoded protein: CASRPRTGRVGELFF.

V gene TRBV6-5 combines with J gene TRBJ1-2; D is uncertain. The length of the CDR3 is 14 residues. Trimming took off 0 bases at V and 7 bases at J, with 12 bases between the two ends. CDR1 and CDR2 (germline): MNHEY, SVGAGI. The chain's CDR3 is CASSYSRVLGGYTF. CDR3 coding DNA: TGTGCCAGCAGTTACTCGAGGGTGTTAGGTGGCTACACCTTC.

The chain is built from TRBV2 and TRBJ1-6; a weak D match, TRBD1 (6 bases). The CDR3 covers 14 residues. With 5 bases removed from V and 8 bases from J, the gap between germline ends came to 13 bases. Germline CDR1 reads SNHLY; CDR2 reads FYNNEI. CDR3 nucleotides: TGTGCCAGCAGTACAGGGATGGAGTATTCACCCCTCCACTTT. Translating it yields CASSTGMEYSPLHF.

This clone was detected once. This chain links TRBV5-6 with TRBJ2-2, with TRBD1 identical over 7 bases. This CDR3 is 15 amino acids long. V lost 4 bases, J lost 6 bases, and 9 bases stayed unmatched. Looked up from germline, CDR1 is SGHDT and CDR2 is YYEEEE. The CDR3, as DNA: TGTGCCAGCAGCGTGGACAGGCGGTCAGCCGGGGAGCTGTTTTTT. Its protein is CASSVDRRSAGELFF.

The rearrangement links TRBV9 to TRBJ1-1; 9 bases line up with TRBD1. Germline CDR1 SGDLS, CDR2 YYNGEE. The CDR3 loop spans 14 amino acids. V lost 4 bases and J lost 4; bases outside the gene matches: 5. CDR3 in amino acids: CASSSWDRATEAFF. In DNA, the CDR3 is TGTGCCAGCAGCTCTTGGGACAGGGCCACTGAAGCTTTCTTT. The full variable domain, rest sourced from reference TRBV9 and TRBJ1-1, is DSGVTQTPKHLITATGQRVTLRCSPRSGDLSVYWYQQSLDQGLQFLIQYYNGEERAKGNILERFSAQQFPDLHSELNLSSLELGDSALYFCASSSWDRATEAFFGQGTRLTVV.

In DNA, the CDR3 is TGTGCCAGCAGTCATACAGGGGGCGGATACGAGCAGTACTTC. Translating gives CASSHTGGGYEQYF. This sequence joins TRBV6-5 and TRBJ2-7; 9 bases align to TRBD1. Germline assignment: CDR1 MNHEY and CDR2 SVGAGI. CDR3 size: 14 residues. Trimming took 5 bases from V and 4 from J; bases not matched to a gene: 6.

V and J are TRBV27 and TRBJ2-7, with a tentative D call TRBD1 (6 bases). Germline lookup yields CDR1 MNHEY and CDR2 SMNVEV (reference sequence). This CDR3 contains 13 residues. Trimming removed 3 bases from V and 3 bases from J, with 9 bases in between. The CDR3 is CASSFATGYEQYF. The CDR3 DNA sequence: TGTGCCAGCAGTTTCGCGACAGGCTACGAGCAGTACTTC.

The chain is built from TRBV5-4 and TRBJ2-1; 7 nucleotides agree with TRBD2. This CDR3 has 13 residues. The ends lost 0 bases at V and 6 bases at J; junction bases unmatched: 0. Germline values: CDR1 SGHNT, CDR2 YYREEE (reference sequence). Here the CDR3 reads CASSLAGGNEQFF. The CDR3, as DNA: TGTGCCAGCAGCTTGGCGGGAGGCAATGAGCAGTTCTTC.

V gene TRBV9 combines with J gene TRBJ2-5; the D gene is possibly TRBD1 (5 bases). This CDR3 contains 14 residues. V lost 0 bases and J 1 base, leaving 7 bases between the germline ends. Germline CDR1 SGDLS, CDR2 YYNGEE. The CDR3 loop reads CASSVDRTQETQYF. Here the CDR3 DNA reads TGTGCCAGCAGCGTAGACAGGACCCAAGAGACCCAGTACTTC.